Described below is a single TCR beta chain sequence and its context. What it binds is not known. One end of the junction fails to match germline, which may point to a read error. Per the germline V gene, CDR1 is MNHEY and CDR2 is SMNVEV (reference sequence). The CDR3 covers 15 residues. The entry originates in a study of OX40 agonist ivuxolimab in advanced cancers. Background on the study: Three patients responded partially, comprising one with hepatocellular carcinoma and two with cutaneous melanoma. Notes on the study in general: The authors also found low normalized T-cell clonal expansion in some nonresponders. Antigen specificity was not determined for the expanded peripheral T cells.

Only in-frame clones appear in the TCRdb table, and some are missing; sequencing was by immunoSEQ multiplex PCR. The sample lists some 26,000 clones, approximately 81% occurring once. This rearrangement joins TRBV27 to TRBJ1-1; the D is unclear. This sample comprised CD4+ or CD8+ T cells sorted from blood, obtained in a trial of the OX40 agonist ivuxolimab. The origin of this receptor is an adult with an advanced solid tumor such as melanoma, head and neck, liver or kidney cancer. The CDR3 is CVSSLAPSPIGEAFF. In DNA form, the CDR3 reads TGTGTCAGCAGTTTAGCTCCGTCGCCCATCGGGGAAGCTTTCTTT.